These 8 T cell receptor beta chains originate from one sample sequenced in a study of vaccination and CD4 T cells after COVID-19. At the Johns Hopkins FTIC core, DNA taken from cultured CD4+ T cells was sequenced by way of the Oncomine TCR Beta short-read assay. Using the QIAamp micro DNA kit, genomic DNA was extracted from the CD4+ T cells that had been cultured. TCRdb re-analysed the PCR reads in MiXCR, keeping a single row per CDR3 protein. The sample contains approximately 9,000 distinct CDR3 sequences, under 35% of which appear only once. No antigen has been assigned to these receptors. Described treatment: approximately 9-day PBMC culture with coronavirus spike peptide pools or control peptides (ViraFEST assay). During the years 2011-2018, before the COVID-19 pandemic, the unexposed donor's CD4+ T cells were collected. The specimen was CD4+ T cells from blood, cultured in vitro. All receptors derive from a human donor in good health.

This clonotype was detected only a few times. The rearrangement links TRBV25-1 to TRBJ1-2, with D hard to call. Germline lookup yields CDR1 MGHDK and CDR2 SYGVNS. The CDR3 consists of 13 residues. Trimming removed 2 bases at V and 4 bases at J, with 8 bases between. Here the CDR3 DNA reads TGTGCCAGCAGTGAAGCCGGACCCTATGGCTACACCTTC. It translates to CASSEAGPYGYTF.

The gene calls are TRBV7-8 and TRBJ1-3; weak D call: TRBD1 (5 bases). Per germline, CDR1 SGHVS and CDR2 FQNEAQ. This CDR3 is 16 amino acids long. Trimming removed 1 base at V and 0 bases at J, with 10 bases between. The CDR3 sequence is CASSLGWRGSGNTIYF. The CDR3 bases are TGTGCCAGCAGCTTAGGGTGGAGGGGCTCTGGAAACACCATATATTTT.

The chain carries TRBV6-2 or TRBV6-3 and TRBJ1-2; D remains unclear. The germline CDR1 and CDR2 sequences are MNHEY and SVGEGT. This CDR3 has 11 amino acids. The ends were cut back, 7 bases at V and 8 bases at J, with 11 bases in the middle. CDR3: CASTNGQGYTF. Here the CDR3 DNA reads TGTGCCAGCACCAACGGTCAGGGCTACACCTTC.

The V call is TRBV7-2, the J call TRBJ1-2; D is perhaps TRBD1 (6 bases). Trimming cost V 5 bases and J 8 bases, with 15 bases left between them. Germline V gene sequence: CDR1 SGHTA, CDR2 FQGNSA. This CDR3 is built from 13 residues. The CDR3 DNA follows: TGTGCCAGCAGCACCCGACAGGCCCGAGGCTACACCTTC. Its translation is CASSTRQARGYTF.

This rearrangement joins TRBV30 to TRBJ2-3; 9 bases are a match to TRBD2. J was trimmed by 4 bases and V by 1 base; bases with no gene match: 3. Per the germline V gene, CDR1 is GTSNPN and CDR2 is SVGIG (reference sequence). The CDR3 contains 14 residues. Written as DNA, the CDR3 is TGTGCCTGGAGTGGTAGCGGGAGCCCAGATACGCAGTATTTT. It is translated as CAWSGSGSPDTQYF.

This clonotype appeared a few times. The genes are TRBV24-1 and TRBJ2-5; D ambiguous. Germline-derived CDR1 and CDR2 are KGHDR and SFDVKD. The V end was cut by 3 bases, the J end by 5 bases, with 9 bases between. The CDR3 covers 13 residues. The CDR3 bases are TGTGCCACCAGTGATCCCCTCGGGGAGACCCAGTACTTC. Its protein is CATSDPLGETQYF.

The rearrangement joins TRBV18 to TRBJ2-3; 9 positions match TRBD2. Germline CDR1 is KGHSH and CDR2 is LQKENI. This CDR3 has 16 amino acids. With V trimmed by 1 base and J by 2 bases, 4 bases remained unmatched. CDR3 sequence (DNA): TGTGCCAGCTCACCACTAGCGGGAGTCTCCACAGATACGCAGTATTTT. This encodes CASSPLAGVSTDTQYF.

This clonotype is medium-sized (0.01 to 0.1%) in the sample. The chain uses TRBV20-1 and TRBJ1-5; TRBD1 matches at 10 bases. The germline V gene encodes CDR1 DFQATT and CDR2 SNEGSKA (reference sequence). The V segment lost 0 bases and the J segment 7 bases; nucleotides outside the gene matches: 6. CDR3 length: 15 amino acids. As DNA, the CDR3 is TGCAGTGCTAGAGATCGCCGGGACAGGGGACAGCCCCAGCATTTT. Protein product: CSARDRRDRGQPQHF.